Listed below are T cell receptor beta chains from one sample, sequenced in a study of OX40 agonist ivuxolimab in advanced cancers. Using immunoSEQ multiplex PCR, the repertoire was profiled, and TCRdb retains in-frame clones only, with some absent. The sample lists approximately 30,000 clones; about 81% were seen once. The specimen comprised CD4+ or CD8+ T cells sorted from blood, sampled in a trial of the OX40 agonist ivuxolimab. These receptors were collected from an adult with an advanced solid tumor such as melanoma, head and neck, liver or kidney cancer. The CDR3 runs from the conserved cysteine through the conserved F or W. The D gene is left open where the match is weak.

TRBV4-3	TRBJ2-3	.	CASSQGSTDTQYF	TGCGCCAGCAGCCAGGGTTCCACAGATACGCAGTATTTT
TRBV5-1	TRBJ2-1	TRBD1	CASSPYGQEYNEQFF	TGCGCCAGCAGCCCTTATGGACAGGAGTACAATGAGCAGTTCTTC
TRBV19	TRBJ2-4	TRBD2	CASSSGLAGVKNIQYF	TGTGCCAGTAGTTCCGGACTAGCGGGGGTCAAAAACATTCAGTACTTC
TRBV2	TRBJ1-1	.	CASRREVEAFF	TGTGCCAGCAGAAGAGAGGTTGAGGCTTTCTTT
TRBV19	TRBJ2-3	.	CASSTTRTGGDTQYF	TGTGCCAGTAGTACAACGAGGACAGGAGGGGATACGCAGTATTTT
TRBV28	TRBJ1-4	.	CASSLRSLQVGEKLFF	TGTGCCAGCAGTTTGAGAAGCCTCCAGGTCGGTGAAAAACTGTTTTTT
TRBV9	TRBJ2-7	.	CASSVEGEGEQYF	TGTGCCAGCAGCGTAGAAGGGGAAGGCGAGCAGTACTTC
TRBV18	TRBJ1-1	TRBD1	CASSPDRVLGEAFF	TGTGCCAGCTCACCGGACAGGGTGCTCGGTGAAGCTTTCTTT
TRBV5-1	TRBJ2-5	.	CASSRDGLQETQYF	TGCGCCAGCAGCCGGGACGGACTCCAAGAGACCCAGTACTTC
TRBV7-2	TRBJ2-2	TRBD1	CASSPRQGATGELFF	TGTGCCAGCAGCCCCCGACAGGGGGCGACCGGGGAGCTGTTTTTT
TRBV2	TRBJ2-1	TRBD1	CASSEFPGQAGNEQFF	TGTGCCAGCAGTGAATTCCCGGGACAGGCAGGCAATGAGCAGTTCTTC
TRBV7-3	TRBJ1-3	.	CASSSRGSGNTIYF	TGTGCCAGCAGCTCCAGGGGTTCTGGAAACACCATATATTTT
TRBV5-1	TRBJ2-7	TRBD2	CASSFNSGGEQYF	TGCGCCAGCAGCTTTAATAGCGGGGGCGAGCAGTACTTC
TRBV29-1	TRBJ2-2	.	CSVDSGNTGELFF	TGCAGCGTTGATTCAGGGAACACCGGGGAGCTGTTTTTT
TRBV28	TRBJ1-4	.	CASSPGKTGFATNEKLFF	TGTGCCAGCAGTCCTGGTAAAACAGGGTTCGCAACTAATGAAAAACTGTTTTTT
TRBV19	TRBJ2-5	TRBD2	CASSRGGETQYF	TGTGCCAGTAGTAGGGGGGGAGAGACCCAGTACTTC
TRBV19	TRBJ2-2	.	CASSTREFTGELFF	TGTGCCAGTAGTACAAGGGAATTCACCGGGGAGCTGTTTTTT
TRBV6-1	TRBJ2-7	.	CASRGHRVIDEQYF	TGTGCCAGCCGCGGCCACAGGGTTATCGACGAGCAGTACTTC
TRBV5-1	TRBJ2-7	TRBD2	CASAPGLARYEQYF	TGCGCCAGCGCGCCGGGACTAGCGAGGTACGAGCAGTACTTC
TRBV19	TRBJ1-5	.	CASKLWGGFNQPQHF	TGTGCCAGTAAGTTGTGGGGAGGGTTCAATCAGCCCCAGCATTTT
TRBV7-2	TRBJ1-3	.	CASSSGAGVGNTIYF	TGTGCCAGCAGCTCAGGGGCAGGGGTAGGAAACACCATATATTTT
TRBV6-5	TRBJ1-4	.	CASSPRVGGEEKLFF	TGTGCCAGCAGCCCCAGGGTTGGTGGGGAAGAAAAACTGTTTTTT
TRBV6-6	TRBJ1-2	.	CASTYGGGYGYTF	TGTGCCAGCACCTACGGGGGGGGTTATGGCTACACCTTC
TRBV28	TRBJ1-5	.	CASRGPHNQPQHF	TGTGCCAGCAGAGGACCTCACAATCAGCCCCAGCATTTT
TRBV11-3	TRBJ2-3	TRBD1	CASSARQGTSDTQYF	TGTGCCAGCAGCGCTAGACAGGGGACATCAGATACGCAGTATTTT
TRBV28	TRBJ1-2	.	CASSTIQGNYGYTF	TGTGCCAGCAGTACCATACAGGGCAACTATGGCTACACCTTC